Following are 27 T cell receptor beta chains from one sample sequenced in a study of T cell responses to AZD1222 COVID-19 vaccine. Here immunoSEQ multiplex PCR was the method, and the copy in TCRdb shows in-frame clones only, minus some. The repertoire holds fewer than 65,000 clones, 84% seen once, with about 19% in the top ten. The input for sequencing was peripheral blood, taken on day 0 of AZD1222 vaccination. The receptors stem from an adult in good health.

The rearrangement links TRBV20-1 to TRBJ2-1, with unresolved D. Germline V gene lookup returns CDR1 DFQATT and CDR2 SNEGSKA (reference sequence). The ends were cut back, 3 bases at V and 0 bases at J, with 6 bases in the middle. The CDR3 is 13 amino acids. CDR3 DNA: TGCAGTGCTAGTGATCCCTCCTACAATGAGCAGTTCTTC. This encodes CSASDPSYNEQFF.

This clone was detected only a few times. The rearrangement joins TRBV2 to TRBJ2-3; 11 bases align to TRBD1. Germline assignment: CDR1 SNHLY and CDR2 FYNNEI. Trimming took 5 bases from V and 4 from J; bases not matched to a gene: 5. The CDR3 is made up of 15 amino acids. CDR3 bases: TGTGCCAGCAGTCCCCGGACAGGGGGCGCAGATACGCAGTATTTT. Its translation: CASSPRTGGADTQYF.

The V call is TRBV7-2, the J call TRBJ2-1; the match to TRBD1 covers 10 bases. The CDR3 has 15 residues. With V trimmed by 6 bases and J by 5 bases, 7 bases remained unmatched. Looked up from germline, CDR1 is SGHTA and CDR2 is FQGNSA. The DNA for the CDR3 is TGTGCCAGCAGAGCCCGACAGGGGGCCCACAATGAGCAGTTCTTC. Translated, it gives CASRARQGAHNEQFF.

This chain links TRBV6-2 or TRBV6-3 with TRBJ2-1, with D possibly being TRBD2 (6 bases). V was cut by 5 bases and J by 4 bases, with 12 bases left in between. Germline loops: CDR1 MNHEY, CDR2 SVGEGT. The CDR3 totals 14 residues. Written as DNA, the CDR3 is TGTGCCAGCAGTCTTAGCGGAGTGTACAATGAGCAGTTCTTC. Translating gives CASSLSGVYNEQFF.

This sequence joins TRBV7-8 and TRBJ1-3; the D is unclear. Germline V gene data show CDR1 as SGHVS and CDR2 as FQNEAQ. This CDR3 is built from 14 residues. Trimming removed 5 bases from V and 0 bases from J, with 8 bases in between. CDR3 nucleotides: TGTGCCAGCAGCGCTGACTACTCTGGAAACACCATATATTTT. Amino acid sequence: CASSADYSGNTIYF.

The chain links TRBV5-1 to TRBJ1-1; 10 positions match TRBD1. The CDR3 is made up of 14 amino acids. Germline values: CDR1 SGHRS, CDR2 YFSETQ. J gave up 3 bases and V 3 bases, and 2 bases lay outside the gene matches. Here the CDR3 DNA reads TGCGCCAGCAGCTCAGGGACAGGGGACACTGAAGCTTTCTTT. It translates to CASSSGTGDTEAFF. The variable domain in full, completed from reference TRBV5-1 and TRBJ1-1, reads KAGVTQTPRYLIKTRGQQVTLSCSPISGHRSVSWYQQTPGQGLQFLFEYFSETQRNKGNFPGRFSGRQFSNSRSEMNVSTLELGDSALYLCASSSGTGDTEAFFGQGTRLTVV.

The CDR3 bases are TGTGCCAGCAGCCAAGCCGTAGGGTTCGAGAGCTCTGGAAACACCATATATTTT. Its translation is CASSQAVGFESSGNTIYF. J is TRBJ1-3 and V is TRBV11-2, with D hard to call. V was pared by 5 bases and J by 0 bases, with 20 bases between. This CDR3 has 18 amino acids. CDR1 and CDR2 from the germline V gene are SGHAT and FQNNGV.

The chain links TRBV7-6 to TRBJ1-1; D is uncertain. V lost 3 bases, J lost 1 base, and 0 bases lay in between. Germline assignment: CDR1 SGHVS and CDR2 FNYEAQ. CDR3 length: 11 residues. The CDR3 DNA reads as TGTGCCAGCAGCTTGAACACTGAAGCTTTCTTT. Translating gives CASSLNTEAFF.

V usage is TRBV5-1 and J usage is TRBJ1-3; 8 positions match TRBD1. With 4 bases clipped from V and 2 bases from J, the junction kept 2 bases outside the gene matches. CDR1 and CDR2 (germline): SGHRS, YFSETQ. CDR3 size: 14 residues. Written as DNA, the CDR3 is TGCGCCAGCAGCCCACAGGGGGCTGGAAACACCATATATTTT. Amino acid sequence: CASSPQGAGNTIYF.

The gene calls are TRBV3-1 (or the pseudogene TRBV3-2) and TRBJ1-2; D may be TRBD1 (6 bases). The V gene lost 4 bases and the J gene lost 4 bases, with 19 bases spanning the gap. The germline V gene has CDR1 LGHDT and CDR2 YNNKEL (reference sequence). The CDR3 is 16 residues long. CDR3 residues: CASSRRPRDTSYGYTF. In DNA, the CDR3 is TGTGCCAGCAGCCGACGTCCCCGGGACACAAGCTATGGCTACACCTTC.

This chain joins TRBV6-6 and TRBJ1-4; D gene ambiguous. CDR3 length: 14 residues. Germline assignment: CDR1 MNHNY and CDR2 SVGAGI (reference sequence). Trimming took off 0 bases at V and 6 bases at J, with 8 bases between the two ends. The CDR3 region has the DNA TGTGCCAGCAGTTACTCGTACGGGGATGAAAAACTGTTTTTT. Translated, it gives CASSYSYGDEKLFF.

This clone came up once. The chain joins TRBV3-1 (or the pseudogene TRBV3-2) to TRBJ1-6; 10 bases align to TRBD1. Trimming cost V 4 bases and J 9 bases; bases outside gene matches: 3. Per the germline V gene, CDR1 is LGHDT and CDR2 is YNNKEL (reference sequence). This CDR3 is built from 14 residues. The CDR3 sequence: CASSLDRGSSPLHF. DNA of the CDR3: TGTGCCAGCAGCCTGGACAGGGGGAGTTCACCCCTCCACTTT.

The V call is TRBV7-8, the J call TRBJ1-3, with TRBD1 matching over 7 bases. The CDR3 extends over 14 amino acids. The V gene's germline CDR1 is SGHVS and CDR2 FQNEAQ. J gave up 4 bases and V 8 bases, and 8 bases lay outside the gene matches. The chain's CDR3 is CASHARGQGNTIYF. The CDR3 region has the DNA TGTGCCAGCCATGCAAGGGGGCAGGGAAACACCATATATTTT.

Details on this clone: Other DNA sequences within the sample encode an identical CDR3. The CDR3 DNA follows: TGTGCCAGCAGTGAAGTACCTAGCGGAAACTACAATGAGCAGTTCTTC. Protein product: CASSEVPSGNYNEQFF. This sequence joins TRBV2 and TRBJ2-1; TRBD2 matches at 7 bases. CDR3 length: 16 amino acids. V lost 1 base to trimming and J lost 3 bases; unmatched junction nucleotides: 6. The V gene's germline CDR1 is SNHLY and CDR2 FYNNEI.

The genes are TRBV2 and TRBJ2-1, with TRBD1 identical over 8 bases. Germline CDR1 is SNHLY and CDR2 is FYNNEI. V trimming: 7 bases; J trimming: 10 bases; junction bases outside the gene matches: 9. The length of the CDR3 is 13 residues. The CDR3 here is CASTRQGRGEQFF. CDR3 sequence (DNA): TGTGCCAGCACCCGACAGGGGCGCGGGGAGCAGTTCTTC.

The sample holds one count of this clone. The J gene is TRBJ1-2, the V gene TRBV27; D unclear. CDR1 and CDR2 (germline): MNHEY, SMNVEV (reference sequence). There are 16 residues in the CDR3. The ends were cut back, 3 bases at V and 4 bases at J, with 18 bases in the middle. In nucleotides, the CDR3 is TGTGCCAGCAGTTTGGCGTCGGCCGACCTTCCCTATGGCTACACCTTC. This translates into CASSLASADLPYGYTF.

The rearrangement uses TRBV2 and TRBJ2-5, with TRBD2 identical over 8 bases. Looked up from germline, CDR1 is SNHLY and CDR2 is FYNNEI. Losses at the gene ends were 7 bases for V and 4 bases for J; bases not matched to a gene: 8. The CDR3 is 14 amino acids. CDR3 in DNA: TGTGCCAGCAAGGTAGCGGGAAGGTTAGAGACCCAGTACTTC. Its protein product is CASKVAGRLETQYF.

The rearrangement joins TRBV3-1 (or the pseudogene TRBV3-2) to TRBJ1-1; TRBD1 aligns across 7 bases. The CDR3 is 14 amino acids. The ends lost 4 bases at V and 9 bases at J; junction bases unmatched: 11. Per the germline V gene, CDR1 is LGHDT and CDR2 is YNNKEL (reference sequence). The CDR3 here is CASSPQHQGVQAFF. CDR3 DNA: TGTGCCAGCAGCCCACAGCATCAGGGGGTCCAAGCTTTCTTT.

J is TRBJ1-2 and V is TRBV5-8; D ambiguous. The CDR3 consists of 14 residues. Germline V gives CDR1 SGHTS, CDR2 YDEGEE. Trimming removed 1 base from V and 6 bases from J, with 13 bases in between. The CDR3 protein is CASSLTPWPHGYTF. CDR3 in DNA: TGTGCCAGCAGCTTGACCCCCTGGCCCCATGGCTACACCTTC.

The sample holds a few counts of this clone. The chain's CDR3 is CAWSRVYSNQPQHF. CDR3 nucleotides: TGTGCCTGGAGTAGGGTCTATAGCAATCAGCCCCAGCATTTT. The chain has TRBV30 and TRBJ1-5, with D unresolved. There are 14 residues in the CDR3. The V end lost 2 bases, the J end lost 0 bases, and 8 bases lay between the germline ends. The germline V gene encodes CDR1 GTSNPN and CDR2 SVGIG (reference sequence). Based on the CDR3 plus reference TRBV30 and TRBJ1-5, the full variable domain is SQTIHQWPATLVQPVGSPLSLECTVEGTSNPNLYWYRQAAGRGLQLLFYSVGIGQISSEVPQNLSASRPQDRQFILSSKKLLLSDSGFYLCAWSRVYSNQPQHFGDGTRLSIL.

Notes on this clone: The sample contains more than one DNA sequence encoding this CDR3. The CDR3 DNA follows: TGTGCCAGCAGTTTTCGGGGGATCTATGGCTACACCTTC. It yields the protein CASSFRGIYGYTF. V usage is TRBV12-3 or TRBV12-4 and J usage is TRBJ1-2; tentatively, D is TRBD1 (5 bases). CDR3 length equals 13 residues. The ends were cut back, 3 bases at V and 4 bases at J, with 9 bases in the middle.

This chain links TRBV5-8 with TRBJ1-4, with D possibly matching TRBD1 (5 bases). Germline CDR1 is SGHTS and CDR2 is YDEGEE. This CDR3 is 15 amino acids long. V gave up 3 bases and J gave up 14 bases, with 23 bases separating them. CDR3 in DNA: TGTGCCAGCAGCTGGGGGACTTCCTCAATAGAGGGGCTGTTTTTT. Residues: CASSWGTSSIEGLFF.

The chain recombines TRBV7-9 with TRBJ1-4; D may be TRBD1 (6 bases). CDR3 length: 15 amino acids. Per the germline V gene, CDR1 is SEHNR and CDR2 is FQNEAQ (reference sequence). Between the trimmed V and J ends, which lost 5 bases and 6 bases, there was a span of 16 bases. The chain's CDR3 is CASSPWTDWDEKLFF. The CDR3 coding sequence is TGTGCCAGCAGCCCCTGGACAGACTGGGATGAAAAACTGTTTTTT.

The rearrangement uses TRBV2 and TRBJ1-1; D is possibly TRBD1 (6 bases). The CDR3 is 17 residues long. Germline CDR1 is SNHLY and CDR2 is FYNNEI. Trimming removed 7 bases from V and 1 base from J, with 22 bases in between. CDR3 nucleotide sequence: TGTGCCAGCAAACCTTTTGGGACATCATTCGGGAACACTGAAGCTTTCTTT. Amino acids: CASKPFGTSFGNTEAFF. The whole variable domain, filled in from reference TRBV2 and TRBJ1-1, reads EPEVTQTPSHQVTQMGQEVILRCVPISNHLYFYWYRQILGQKVEFLVSFYNNEISEKSEIFDDQFSVERPDGSNFTLKIRSTKLEDSAMYFCASKPFGTSFGNTEAFFGQGTRLTVV.

V and J are TRBV2 and TRBJ1-1, with no clear D. Germline V gene lookup returns CDR1 SNHLY and CDR2 FYNNEI. Trimming removed 5 bases from V and 1 base from J, with 8 bases in between. This CDR3 comprises 13 residues. As DNA, the CDR3 is TGTGCCAGCAGTTTACAGCCGAACACTGAAGCTTTCTTT. Its protein product is CASSLQPNTEAFF. Full variable domain (outside the CDR3, taken from reference TRBV2 and TRBJ1-1): EPEVTQTPSHQVTQMGQEVILRCVPISNHLYFYWYRQILGQKVEFLVSFYNNEISEKSEIFDDQFSVERPDGSNFTLKIRSTKLEDSAMYFCASSLQPNTEAFFGQGTRLTVV.

J is TRBJ1-2 and V is TRBV11-2; a weak D match, TRBD1 (6 bases). The CDR3 extends over 17 amino acids. V shed 4 bases and J shed 6 bases, with 24 bases lying between them. The germline V gene encodes CDR1 SGHAT and CDR2 FQNNGV. CDR3 loop: CASSSVGGTPKGDGYTF. For the CDR3, the DNA is TGTGCCAGCAGCTCCGTAGGCGGGACACCTAAAGGAGATGGCTACACCTTC.

The chain recombines TRBV5-5 with TRBJ1-2; TRBD1 matches at 8 bases. V trimming: 0 bases; J trimming: 8 bases; junction bases outside the gene matches: 3. CDR1 is SGHKS and CDR2 is YYEKEE in the germline V gene (reference sequence). The CDR3 runs to 13 residues. The CDR3 reads CASSLVTGEGYTF. In DNA form, the CDR3 reads TGTGCCAGCAGCTTGGTGACAGGGGAAGGCTACACCTTC.